These 23 T cell receptor beta chains came from one sample sequenced in a study of neurological immune-mediated disorders. Time point in this sample: longitudinal time-point 2. TCRdb reprocessed the 5' RACE reads via MiXCR and lists one record per CDR3 protein. The sample shows over 75,000 distinct CDR3 sequences, about 5% of them seen only once. The material sequenced was PBMCs. These receptor sequences come from an older woman with multiple sclerosis.

This clonotype was counted many times. This chain connects TRBV5-1 to TRBJ1-4; TRBD1 aligns across 7 bases. After removal of 4 bases from V and 5 bases from J, the junction contained 8 bases not matched to a gene. The CDR3 sequence is 15 residues long. Germline V gene lookup returns CDR1 SGHRS and CDR2 YFSETQ. CDR3 sequence: CASSATGSTNEKLFF. The CDR3 region has the DNA TGCGCCAGCAGCGCGACAGGGTCTACAAATGAAAAACTGTTTTTT. Variable domain in full (rest from reference TRBV5-1 and TRBJ1-4): KAGVTQTPRYLIKTRGQQVTLSCSPISGHRSVSWYQQTPGQGLQFLFEYFSETQRNKGNFPGRFSGRQFSNSRSEMNVSTLELGDSALYLCASSATGSTNEKLFFGSGTQLSVL.

This clonotype was found many times. This chain links TRBV7-9 with TRBJ2-3; D is perhaps TRBD2 (6 bases). The CDR3 is made up of 14 amino acids. Germline V gene data show CDR1 as SEHNR and CDR2 as FQNEAQ (reference sequence). Trimming cost V 5 bases and J 6 bases, with 15 bases left between them. This CDR3 is CASSLLAARDTQYF. CDR3 sequence (DNA): TGTGCCAGCAGCCTACTAGCCGCCAGGGATACGCAGTATTTT.

V gene TRBV29-1 combines with J gene TRBJ2-5; possible D gene TRBD1, 7 bases. Germline-derived CDR1 and CDR2 are SQVTM and ANQGSEA. The ends were cut back, 7 bases at V and 2 bases at J, with 11 bases in the middle. The CDR3 is made up of 12 amino acids. The DNA of the CDR3 is TGCAGCGCGGGGGACAGACAAGAGACCCAGTACTTC. Its translation: CSAGDRQETQYF.

This rearrangement joins TRBV7-2 to TRBJ2-7; possible D gene TRBD2, 7 bases. The CDR3 runs 15 residues. Trimming removed 5 bases from V and 3 bases from J, with 17 bases in between. Germline CDR1 reads SGHTA; CDR2 reads FQGNSA. The CDR3 reads CASSREGGASYEQYF. In DNA, the CDR3 is TGTGCCAGCAGCCGAGAAGGGGGGGCTAGCTACGAGCAGTACTTC.

This clonotype was counted ten times or more. The chain has TRBV3-1 and TRBJ2-7, with D possibly TRBD1 on 5 matching bases. Trimming stripped 4 bases from V and 3 bases from J, with 10 bases between. Germline V gene data show CDR1 as LGHDT and CDR2 as YNNKEL (reference sequence). The CDR3 is 13 amino acids. Written as DNA, the CDR3 is TGTGCCAGCAGCCTCAGGGCTTACTACGAGCAGTACTTC. It codes for CASSLRAYYEQYF.

About this clonotype: This may be a read error: a much more frequent sequence differs by one nucleotide. The chain links TRBV2 to TRBJ2-5, with TRBD2 matching over 8 bases. With V trimmed by 0 bases and J by 4 bases, 16 bases remained unmatched. This CDR3 comprises 19 residues. The germline V gene has CDR1 SNHLY and CDR2 FYNNEI. DNA for the CDR3: TGTGCCAGCAGTGAAGCGCTTCTTCTATCGGGGGGGCGTAGAGAGACCCAGTACTTC. It specifies CASSEALLLSGGRRETQYF. The full variable domain, in which reference TRBV2 and TRBJ2-5 provide the parts outside the CDR3, is EPEVTQTPSHQVTQMGQEVILRCVPISNHLYFYWYRQILGQKVEFLVSFYNNEISEKSEIFDDQFSVERPDGSNFTLKIRSTKLEDSAMYFCASSEALLLSGGRRETQYFGPGTRLLVL.

This clonotype was counted at least ten times. This chain joins TRBV7-2 and TRBJ2-1; no firm D call. Germline V gene data show CDR1 as SGHTA and CDR2 as FQGNSA. The CDR3 is 14 residues long. V lost 1 base to trimming and J lost 4 bases, with 8 bases between them. The CDR3 DNA is TGTGCCAGCAGCTTAGGTTGGTCGTACAATGAGCAGTTCTTC. Translated, it gives CASSLGWSYNEQFF.

This clonotype was picked up many times. The chain employs TRBV7-2 and TRBJ2-2; 8 bases match TRBD2. V trimming: 8 bases; J trimming: 2 bases; junction bases outside the gene matches: 7. The CDR3 runs 15 residues. Per germline, CDR1 SGHTA and CDR2 FQGNSA. The CDR3 protein is CASGLTSVNTGELFF. The CDR3, as DNA: TGTGCCAGCGGTCTGACTAGCGTCAACACCGGGGAGCTGTTTTTT.

Ten or more counts support this clonotype. The V call is TRBV5-1, the J call TRBJ2-3; 7 nucleotides match TRBD2. Germline V gene data show CDR1 as SGHRS and CDR2 as YFSETQ. J was trimmed by 0 bases and V by 1 base; bases with no gene match: 2. The CDR3 is made up of 15 amino acids. The CDR3 DNA reads as TGCGCCAGCAGCTTGTTGCGGGGGAGCACAGATACGCAGTATTTT. It specifies CASSLLRGSTDTQYF. The whole variable domain, filled in from reference TRBV5-1 and TRBJ2-3, reads KAGVTQTPRYLIKTRGQQVTLSCSPISGHRSVSWYQQTPGQGLQFLFEYFSETQRNKGNFPGRFSGRQFSNSRSEMNVSTLELGDSALYLCASSLLRGSTDTQYFGPGTRLTVL.

This clonotype was counted at least ten times. The chain uses TRBV20-1 and TRBJ1-5, with D unclear. Germline CDR1 is DFQATT and CDR2 is SNEGSKA (reference sequence). The CDR3 extends over 14 amino acids. V was clipped by 4 bases and J by 0 bases, with 10 bases between them. CDR3 coding DNA: TGCAGTGCTACCAAGGTCAGTAGCAATCAGCCCCAGCATTTT. Encoded protein: CSATKVSSNQPQHF.

This clonotype has a count of ten or more. This CDR3 is CASREDRVQPQHF. The DNA of the CDR3 is TGTGCCAGCAGAGAAGACAGGGTTCAGCCCCAGCATTTT. This chain links TRBV28 with TRBJ1-5, with 7 bases that match TRBD1. This CDR3 is 13 amino acids long. J lost 6 bases, V lost 6 bases, and 5 bases had no gene match. Germline V gene sequence: CDR1 MDHEN, CDR2 SYDVKM.

This clonotype was detected many times. This rearrangement joins TRBV6-5 to TRBJ1-2; 9 bases fit TRBD1. V gave up 0 bases and J gave up 4 bases; unmatched junction bases: 0. This CDR3 contains 14 residues. Per the germline V gene, CDR1 is MNHEY and CDR2 is SVGAGI. The CDR3 loop reads CASSYSTGGYGYTF. CDR3 coding DNA: TGTGCCAGCAGTTACTCGACAGGGGGCTATGGCTACACCTTC.

The chain joins TRBV7-2 to TRBJ2-5; TRBD1 is a possible D gene (6 bases). Germline-derived CDR1 and CDR2 are SGHTA and FQGNSA. Trimming pared 5 bases from V and 5 bases from J, leaving 12 bases between. The CDR3 length is 13 residues. The CDR3 sequence is CASSRDIIETQYF. Here the CDR3 DNA reads TGTGCCAGCAGCCGGGACATCATCGAGACCCAGTACTTC. The entire variable domain, with the rest obtained from reference TRBV7-2 and TRBJ2-5, is as follows: GAGVSQSPSNKVTEKGKDVELRCDPISGHTALYWYRQSLGQGLEFLIYFQGNSAPDKSGLPSDRFSAERTGGSVSTLTIQRTQQEDSAVYLCASSRDIIETQYFGPGTRLLVL.

There are many counts of this clonotype. The chain carries TRBV9 and TRBJ2-2; the D is unclear. The CDR3 contains 16 residues. V lost 7 bases to trimming and J lost 2 bases, with 18 bases between them. The V gene's germline CDR1 is SGDLS and CDR2 YYNGEE. CDR3 nucleotides: TGTGCCAGCGACCGCGGCTGGCAGCTAAACACCGGGGAGCTGTTTTTT. The encoded protein is CASDRGWQLNTGELFF.

The rearrangement joins TRBV3-1 to TRBJ1-2; D remains unclear. V lost 1 base and J lost 0, with 9 bases in between. The CDR3 sequence is 15 residues long. The V gene's germline CDR1 is LGHDT and CDR2 YNNKEL (reference sequence). The CDR3 DNA reads as TGTGCCAGCAGCCAAGTCCCGGGTTCTAACTATGGCTACACCTTC. This translates into CASSQVPGSNYGYTF.

This clonotype was observed many times. This rearrangement joins TRBV5-1 to TRBJ2-7, with a tentative D call TRBD2 (5 bases). V was pared by 0 bases and J by 5 bases, with 15 bases between. Germline assignment: CDR1 SGHRS and CDR2 YFSETQ. This CDR3 has 15 amino acids. Here the CDR3 DNA reads TGCGCCAGCAGCTTGGCATCGGCTACCGGGGACGAGCAGTACTTC. Amino acids: CASSLASATGDEQYF.

This clonotype has ten or more counts. The chain couples TRBV3-1 to TRBJ1-2, with D hard to call. The CDR3 consists of 16 residues. The ends were cut back, 4 bases at V and 8 bases at J, with 23 bases in the middle. Germline CDR1 and CDR2: LGHDT and YNNKEL (reference sequence). The CDR3 nucleotides are TGTGCCAGCAGCCGCCAGGATGGGTTAATTAGCCGCGGCTACACCTTC. Its protein product is CASSRQDGLISRGYTF.

This clonotype was seen many times. The chain employs TRBV18 and TRBJ1-1; the D is unclear. V dropped 0 bases and J dropped 0 bases, with 8 bases sitting between them. The germline V gene has CDR1 KGHSH and CDR2 LQKENI. The CDR3 covers 15 residues. CDR3 nucleotides: TGTGCCAGCTCACCACCTTGGAGGATGAACACTGAAGCTTTCTTT. Its protein product is CASSPPWRMNTEAFF.

The table lists this clonotype with many counts. CDR3 coding DNA: TGTGCCAGCATGATGTTTCCCCTGGCAGCCTACGAGCAGTACTTC. This codes for CASMMFPLAAYEQYF. The V and J genes are TRBV27 and TRBJ2-7; D not certain. Germline assignment: CDR1 MNHEY and CDR2 SMNVEV (reference sequence). Trimming removed 7 bases from V and 2 bases from J, with 18 bases in between. CDR3 size: 15 residues.

This clonotype was observed many times. The V gene is TRBV6-5, the J gene TRBJ2-7, with unresolved D. Trimming took off 5 bases at V and 4 bases at J, with 6 bases between the two ends. CDR1 and CDR2 from the germline V gene are MNHEY and SVGAGI. This CDR3 has 11 residues. CDR3 sequence: CASSIGYEQYF. CDR3 bases: TGTGCCAGCAGTATCGGGTACGAGCAGTACTTC.

This clonotype has a count of ten or more. The chain uses TRBV7-6 and TRBJ2-7, with a possible D match to TRBD2 (5 bases). Germline-derived CDR1 and CDR2 are SGHVS and FNYEAQ. The CDR3 totals 14 residues. Between the trimmed V and J ends, which lost 6 bases and 2 bases, there was a span of 14 bases. DNA of the CDR3: TGTGCCAGCAGTAACCGTGAGGGAGCCTACGAGCAGTACTTC. Translating gives CASSNREGAYEQYF.

At least ten counts were recorded for this clonotype. The rearrangement uses TRBV5-1 and TRBJ2-3, with TRBD2 matching over 11 bases. There are 15 residues in the CDR3. The V gene end was trimmed by 4 bases and the J gene end by 3 bases; junction bases not matched to a gene: 4. Germline V CDR1 and CDR2: SGHRS, YFSETQ. As DNA, the CDR3 is TGCGCCAGCAGCGTTAGCGGGGGGGTAACAGATACGCAGTATTTT. Its translation is CASSVSGGVTDTQYF.

This clonotype was recorded many times. The chain combines TRBV5-1 with TRBJ1-1; perhaps TRBD1 as D (5 bases). The germline CDR1 and CDR2 sequences are SGHRS and YFSETQ. This CDR3 comprises 14 residues. V lost 0 bases to trimming and J lost 4 bases, with 10 bases between them. Written as DNA, the CDR3 is TGCGCCAGCAGCTTGGTCCAGGGAGGCACTGAAGCTTTCTTT. Translation: CASSLVQGGTEAFF.